Below, 23 T cell receptor beta chains from the same sample are listed, as sequenced in a study of Graves' ophthalmopathy and Graves' hyperthyroidism. RNA transcripts provided the template for amplifying TCR beta CDR3 regions. The authors performed first-round RT-PCR with HTBI primers and then a second-round multiplex PCR. One entry per CDR3 protein, called by TCRdb with MiXCR from the multiplex PCR reads. The table shows over a million distinct CDR3 sequences, with roughly 35% occurring only once. Material: peripheral blood or thyroid tissue (not recorded which). All receptors come from an adult man with Graves' hyperthyroidism.

This clonotype was observed a few times. V and J are TRBV12-3 or TRBV12-4 and TRBJ1-4; D is undetermined. V lost 7 bases to trimming and J lost 8 bases, with 11 bases between them. This CDR3 spans 12 amino acids. Here the CDR3 reads CASTADSEKLFF. CDR3 in DNA: TGTGCCAGCACGGCGGATTCAGAAAAACTGTTTTTT.

This clonotype was observed many times. This chain joins TRBV5-1 and TRBJ1-4; the D gene is possibly TRBD1 (6 bases). This CDR3 has 15 residues. Trimming removed 5 bases from V and 5 bases from J, with 16 bases in between. Germline CDR1 reads SGHRS; CDR2 reads YFSETQ. In DNA form, the CDR3 reads TGCGCCAGCAGATCTTTGAGGGGGGCAAATGAAAAACTGTTTTTT. Protein: CASRSLRGANEKLFF.

This clonotype came up a few times. The rearrangement uses TRBV6-6 and TRBJ2-5; tentative D call: TRBD2 (6 bases). V was trimmed by 2 bases and J by 3 bases, leaving 13 bases between them. The CDR3 totals 15 residues. Germline V gene data show CDR1 as MNHNY and CDR2 as SVGAGI (reference sequence). DNA for the CDR3: TGTGCCAGCAGTTACCCCTCGACTAGAGAAGAGACCCAGTACTTC. Its protein is CASSYPSTREETQYF.

The chain has TRBV7-8 and TRBJ1-6, with D perhaps matching TRBD1 (5 bases). V gave up 0 bases and J gave up 0 bases, with 15 bases separating them. This CDR3 is built from 19 residues. Germline assignment: CDR1 SGHVS and CDR2 FQNEAQ. CDR3 loop: CASSLAAPTASSYNSPLHF. In DNA, the CDR3 is TGTGCCAGCAGCTTAGCAGCCCCGACAGCTAGCTCCTATAATTCACCCCTCCACTTT. The variable domain in full, completed from reference TRBV7-8 and TRBJ1-6, reads GAGVSQSPRYKVAKRGQDVALRCDPISGHVSLFWYQQALGQGPEFLTYFQNEAQLDKSGLPSDRFFAERPEGSVSTLKIQRTQQEDSAVYLCASSLAAPTASSYNSPLHFGNGTRLTVT.

In this sample, this clonotype turned up many times. The chain recombines TRBV13 with TRBJ2-7; D uncertain. Trimming removed 4 bases from V and 0 bases from J, with 7 bases in between. The CDR3 covers 13 residues. CDR1 and CDR2 (germline): PRHDT, FYEKMQ (reference sequence). Written as DNA, the CDR3 is TGTGCCAGCAGCTCGACGGACTCCTACGAGCAGTACTTC. As protein: CASSSTDSYEQYF.

This clonotype has ten or more counts. This rearrangement joins TRBV7-2 to TRBJ2-2; D gene unclear. The germline V gene encodes CDR1 SGHTA and CDR2 FQGNSA. This CDR3 is built from 14 residues. V lost 6 bases and J 2 bases, leaving 10 bases between the germline ends. CDR3 sequence: CASSREYNTGELFF. CDR3 DNA: TGTGCCAGCAGTCGTGAATATAACACCGGGGAGCTGTTTTTT.

In its sample, this clonotype was seen many times. The chain carries TRBV14 and TRBJ2-7; D gene unclear. Germline V gene lookup returns CDR1 SGHDN and CDR2 FVKESK. The CDR3 sequence is 13 residues long. V gave up 8 bases and J gave up 0 bases, with 11 bases separating them. CDR3 amino acids: CASSGLSSYEQYF. CDR3 nucleotide sequence: TGTGCCAGCTCGGGCTTGAGCTCCTACGAGCAGTACTTC.

The V gene is TRBV2, the J gene TRBJ2-7; 7 bases fit TRBD1. This CDR3 comprises 15 residues. Unmatched junction bases numbered 13, after V lost 6 bases and J lost 5 bases. From germline, CDR1 is SNHLY and CDR2 FYNNEI. The CDR3 DNA sequence: TGTGCCAGCAGCGCAACAGGGGCGATCATCCACGAGCAGTACTTC. Translating gives CASSATGAIIHEQYF. The full variable domain, its missing parts supplied by reference TRBV2 and TRBJ2-7, is EPEVTQTPSHQVTQMGQEVILRCVPISNHLYFYWYRQILGQKVEFLVSFYNNEISEKSEIFDDQFSVERPDGSNFTLKIRSTKLEDSAMYFCASSATGAIIHEQYFGPGTRLTVT.

The V gene is TRBV19, the J gene TRBJ2-7; 8 bases are shared with TRBD1. The CDR3 is 14 residues long. Germline loops: CDR1 LNHDA, CDR2 SQIVND (reference sequence). V gave up 6 bases and J gave up 3 bases; unmatched junction bases: 7. The CDR3 spells CASSETGVDYEQYF. The CDR3 nucleotides are TGTGCCAGTAGCGAGACAGGGGTCGACTACGAGCAGTACTTC.

This clonotype was picked up many times. This chain uses TRBV7-8 with TRBJ2-7; 10 nucleotides align to TRBD1. Germline V gives CDR1 SGHVS, CDR2 FQNEAQ. The CDR3 covers 14 residues. V shed 0 bases, J shed 6 bases, and the junction held 2 bases outside the gene matches. Here the CDR3 reads CASSLARTGGEQYF. Here the CDR3 DNA reads TGTGCCAGCAGCTTAGCCCGGACAGGGGGCGAGCAGTACTTC.

This clonotype was found many times. This chain connects TRBV24-1 to TRBJ1-5; 7 bases are shared with TRBD1. The CDR3 spans 15 residues. J lost 5 bases, V lost 6 bases, and 9 bases had no gene match. Looked up from germline, CDR1 is KGHDR and CDR2 is SFDVKD. The CDR3 DNA reads as TGTGCCACCAGTACAGGGACAGATAATTATCAGCCCCAGCATTTT. Residues: CATSTGTDNYQPQHF.

The CDR3 DNA sequence: TGTGCCAGCAGCAGATACAGGGGACAGGGGGGCTACACCTTC. Protein: CASSRYRGQGGYTF. This chain joins TRBV6-6 and TRBJ1-2, with TRBD1 matching over 10 bases. Trimming removed 6 bases from V and 8 bases from J; junction bases left unmatched: 9. The germline gives CDR1 MNHNY, CDR2 SVGAGI (reference sequence). The CDR3 has 14 amino acids.

There are a few counts of this clonotype. V gene TRBV3-2 combines with J gene TRBJ2-7; the DNA was not used to check the table's D call, TRBD1. TRBV3-2 is tagged as a pseudogene. CDR3 length: 15 amino acids. DNA of the CDR3: TGTGCCAGCAGCTTCGGACAGGGTCTACCCTACGAGCAGTACTTC. Amino acid sequence: CASSFGQGLPYEQYF.

The chain combines TRBV24-1 with TRBJ2-7; D is perhaps TRBD1 or TRBD2 (5 bases each). Deletions cut 5 bases from V and 0 bases from J, with 19 bases between. There are 17 residues in the CDR3. Germline V CDR1 and CDR2: KGHDR, SFDVKD. In nucleotides, the CDR3 is TGTGCCACCAGTGCTAGAGATCGGGACCGGAGCTCCTACGAGCAGTACTTC. It encodes CATSARDRDRSSYEQYF.

V gene TRBV7-3 combines with J gene TRBJ2-5, with 12 bases identical to TRBD2. The junction had 4 bases not matched to a gene; V was cut back by 7 bases and J by 4 bases. The CDR3 extends over 14 amino acids. The germline gives CDR1 SGHTA, CDR2 FQGTGA. CDR3 in DNA: TGTGCCAGCACCAAACTAGCGGGAGGAGAGACCCAGTACTTC. This sequence encodes CASTKLAGGETQYF.

A few counts support this clonotype. V is TRBV19 and J is TRBJ1-5; 10 nucleotides align to TRBD1. Germline CDR1 is LNHDA and CDR2 is SQIVND (reference sequence). This CDR3 region has 15 residues. J lost 5 bases, V lost 5 bases, and 6 bases had no gene match. This CDR3 is CASSSTDRGDQPQHF. CDR3 nucleotides: TGTGCCAGTAGTTCAACGGACAGGGGGGATCAGCCCCAGCATTTT.

With regard to this clonotype: Because it lacks the conserved phenylalanine or tryptophan at the end, this CDR3 is likely a read error. Because the CDR3's place on the DNA is in doubt, the DNA is left out and the CDR3 is given as listed by TCRdb. This chain connects TRBV7-2 to TRBJ2-7; the D call of TRBD1 is as the table states it, not checked on the DNA. In germline, CDR1 is SGHTA, CDR2 FQGNSA. The CDR3 is 12 amino acids long, termini counted. This chain's CDR3 is CASSSTGPTGGL.

The chain recombines TRBV10-3 with TRBJ1-1, with D possibly matching TRBD1 (5 bases). The length of the CDR3 is 15 residues. CDR1 is ENHRY and CDR2 is SYGVKD in the germline V gene. V was cut by 7 bases and J by 0 bases, with 15 bases left in between. CDR3 in amino acids: CAITRGQGLNTEAFF. In nucleotides, the CDR3 is TGTGCCATCACTCGGGGCCAGGGTTTGAACACTGAAGCTTTCTTT.

This clonotype was observed at least ten times. This rearrangement joins TRBV14 to TRBJ2-7; the D is unclear. The V and J ends lost 2 bases and 6 bases respectively, with 8 bases between them. The CDR3 is 12 amino acids. The V gene's germline CDR1 is SGHDN and CDR2 FVKESK. CDR3 DNA sequence: TGTGCCAGCAGCCAAAGGTACGGCGAGCAGTACTTC. Protein sequence: CASSQRYGEQYF.

The table lists this clonotype with many counts. The chain has TRBV20-1 and TRBJ1-2; D is possibly TRBD1 (5 bases). Germline V gene data show CDR1 as DFQATT and CDR2 as SNEGSKA (reference sequence). The CDR3 consists of 13 residues. Trimming removed 7 bases from V and 4 bases from J, with 16 bases in between. The CDR3 spells CSGRAGDFYGYTF. The CDR3 DNA follows: TGCAGTGGGAGGGCGGGGGATTTCTATGGCTACACCTTC.

This clonotype has a count of ten or more. V gene TRBV14 combines with J gene TRBJ1-2, with D tentatively TRBD1 (5 bases). Germline V CDR1 and CDR2: SGHDN, FVKESK. This CDR3 spans 14 amino acids. Trimming removed 4 bases from V and 4 bases from J, with 13 bases in between. CDR3 in amino acids: CASSLSAGSYGYTF. In DNA form, the CDR3 reads TGTGCCAGCAGCCTTTCGGCAGGGAGCTATGGCTACACCTTC.

A word on this clonotype: Germline is not matched at one junction end, which may reflect a read error. The V and J genes are TRBV5-6 and TRBJ2-7; 8 bases fit TRBD1. Germline CDR1 and CDR2: SGHDT and YYEEEE. The CDR3 is made up of 15 amino acids. CDR3 nucleotides: TGTGCCGGCAGCTGGACAGGGAGAAGATCCTACGAGCAGTACTTC. It codes for CAGSWTGRRSYEQYF.

The chain has TRBV4-3 and TRBJ2-2; TRBD2 matches 10 bases. Trimming at V came to 4 bases and at J to 0 bases, leaving 8 bases not matched to a gene. The CDR3 totals 18 residues. The V gene's germline CDR1 is LGHNA and CDR2 YSLEER. CDR3 residues: CASSRSLAGDANTGELFF. DNA of the CDR3: TGCGCCAGCAGCCGAAGCCTAGCGGGGGACGCGAACACCGGGGAGCTGTTTTTT.